This TCR beta chain was recorded in a study of cytomegalovirus exposure and HLA in healthy donors. Whole-study findings and limits: An analysis done earlier found most TCR beta V segments productive about 87% or about 30% of the time. In a later analysis, a missense DCLRE1C variant was linked to TCR beta V- and J-gene trimming.

Remarks on this clone: Its matching antigen is unknown.

The PCR had 60 Vbeta and 13 Jbeta primers. Assay used: immunoSEQ multiplex PCR; TCRdb lists only in-frame clones, some missing. This table has under 130,000 clones, 75% appearing once. CDR1 SNHLY and CDR2 FYNNEI come from the germline V gene. Trimming at V came to 6 bases and at J to 4 bases, leaving 9 bases not matched to a gene. The CDR3 runs to 16 residues. What was sequenced was PBMCs. This TCR derives from a man between 35 and 55 years old in good health and CMV-seronegative. This chain connects TRBV2 to TRBJ2-7; 13 bases fit TRBD2. CDR3 DNA sequence: TGTGCCAGCAGCGACCCGACTAGCGGGAGGCCGTACGAGCAGTACTTC. Translated: CASSDPTSGRPYEQYF.